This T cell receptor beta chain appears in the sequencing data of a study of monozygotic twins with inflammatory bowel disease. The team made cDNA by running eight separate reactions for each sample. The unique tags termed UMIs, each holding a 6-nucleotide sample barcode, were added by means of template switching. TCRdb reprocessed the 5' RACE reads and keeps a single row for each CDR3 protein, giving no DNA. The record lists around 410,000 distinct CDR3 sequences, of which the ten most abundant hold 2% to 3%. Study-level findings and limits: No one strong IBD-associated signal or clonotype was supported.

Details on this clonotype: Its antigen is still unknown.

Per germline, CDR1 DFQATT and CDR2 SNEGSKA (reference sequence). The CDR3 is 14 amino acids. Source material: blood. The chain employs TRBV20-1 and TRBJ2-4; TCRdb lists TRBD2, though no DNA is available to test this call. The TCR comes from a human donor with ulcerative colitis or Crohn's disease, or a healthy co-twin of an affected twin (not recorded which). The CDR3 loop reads CSADGRIAKNIQYF.